A single sample is the source of the 23 T cell receptor beta chains below, sequenced in a study of shared clonotypes between healthy human individuals. The data were produced by immunoSEQ multiplex PCR, yet TCRdb's version contains in-frame clones alone and is incomplete. The sample records over a million clones, 95% to 97% being singletons. The source material was naive CD4+ T cells sorted from blood. The subset denotes: CD45RA+ positively selected. These receptors were collected from a man aged 25-45 years in good health.

To note about this clone: Other DNA sequences from this sample encode an identical CDR3 as well. This chain links TRBV6-1 with TRBJ1-5, with D unclear. Trimming cost V 2 bases and J 2 bases, with 7 bases left between them. The CDR3 has 14 amino acids. From germline, CDR1 is MNHNS and CDR2 SASEGT. CDR3 nucleotide sequence: TGTGCCAGCAGTGAAATAGGCGGCAATCAGCCCCAGCATTTT. Residues: CASSEIGGNQPQHF.

The chain links TRBV4-3 to TRBJ2-2; 10 bases match TRBD2. V was clipped by 4 bases and J by 3 bases; unmatched bases: 8. CDR3 length: 17 residues. Germline V gene data show CDR1 as LGHNA and CDR2 as YSLEER. The DNA for the CDR3 is TGCGCCAGCAGCCTTGACCCCGGGACTAGCGACACCGGGGAGCTGTTTTTT. It encodes CASSLDPGTSDTGELFF.

The table lists this clone with a count of one. Additional DNA sequences in this sample encode the identical CDR3. The CDR3 DNA is TGTGCCATCAGCGAAGCTCAAGAGACCCAGTACTTC. Translation gives CAISEAQETQYF. The rearrangement links TRBV10-3 to TRBJ2-5; D remains unclear. Trimming took off 6 bases at V and 2 bases at J, with 7 bases between the two ends. The CDR3 sequence is 12 residues long. Germline V gene data show CDR1 as ENHRY and CDR2 as SYGVKD.

The V gene is TRBV7-9, the J gene TRBJ1-1; D not resolved. The germline V gene has CDR1 SEHNR and CDR2 FQNEAQ (reference sequence). The V end was cut by 4 bases, the J end by 1 base, with 22 bases between. This CDR3 region has 18 residues. CDR3 loop: CASSSVGSGFRANTEAFF. The CDR3 bases are TGTGCCAGCAGCTCGGTAGGTTCGGGGTTTCGGGCGAACACTGAAGCTTTCTTT.

The chain employs TRBV5-5 and TRBJ2-2; 11 bases are a match to TRBD1. Germline-derived CDR1 and CDR2 are SGHKS and YYEKEE (reference sequence). V was pared by 2 bases and J by 4 bases, with 7 bases of the junction left unmatched. The CDR3 extends over 17 amino acids. CDR3 sequence reads: CASSFPGTGGGTGELFF. In DNA, the CDR3 is TGTGCCAGCAGCTTCCCTGGGACAGGGGGAGGCACCGGGGAGCTGTTTTTT. Together with reference TRBV5-5 and TRBJ2-2, the CDR3 gives the full variable domain: DAGVTQSPTHLIKTRGQQVTLRCSPISGHKSVSWYQQVLGQGPQFIFQYYEKEERGRGNFPDRFSARQFPNYSSELNVNALLLGDSALYLCASSFPGTGGGTGELFFGEGSRLTVL.

The chain links TRBV10-1 to TRBJ2-1; 8 bases line up with TRBD2. This CDR3 region has 16 residues. Germline CDR1 WNHNN, CDR2 SYGVQD (reference sequence). V lost 3 bases to trimming and J lost 4 bases; unmatched junction nucleotides: 8. CDR3 loop: CASSEFGLAGYNEQFF. CDR3 coding DNA: TGCGCCAGCAGTGAATTTGGCTTAGCGGGATACAATGAGCAGTTCTTC.

The chain has TRBV18 and TRBJ2-1, with D possibly being TRBD2 (5 bases). Germline V gene lookup returns CDR1 KGHSH and CDR2 LQKENI. This CDR3 has 14 amino acids. V lost 2 bases, J lost 7 bases, and 12 bases lay in between. This CDR3 is CASSPVRGGNEQFF. The DNA for the CDR3 is TGTGCCAGCTCACCAGTTCGCGGCGGGAATGAGCAGTTCTTC.

The chain carries TRBV2 and TRBJ1-1, with D unclear. Germline V gene lookup returns CDR1 SNHLY and CDR2 FYNNEI. V was pared by 10 bases and J by 4 bases, with 10 bases between. The CDR3 consists of 11 residues. CDR3 protein: CATTTLTEAFF. CDR3 coding DNA: TGTGCCACCACAACCCTCACTGAAGCTTTCTTT.

The chain joins TRBV7-9 to TRBJ1-2; 7 nucleotides agree with TRBD1. Germline values: CDR1 SEHNR, CDR2 FQNEAQ (reference sequence). The CDR3 is 15 amino acids. Germline trimming cut 1 base from V and 5 bases from J; bases unmatched to any gene: 7. This CDR3 is CASSLVTGRAYGYTF. CDR3 sequence (DNA): TGTGCCAGCAGCTTAGTGACAGGGAGGGCTTATGGCTACACCTTC.

The CDR3 DNA is TGTGCCAGCAGCCAAGACGGCTTGCCCACCGGGGAGCTGTTTTTT. It encodes CASSQDGLPTGELFF. The V and J genes are TRBV14 and TRBJ2-2; unclear D gene. The CDR3 has 15 amino acids. With 0 bases removed from V and 4 bases from J, the gap between germline ends came to 9 bases. Germline-derived CDR1 and CDR2 are SGHDN and FVKESK.

The chain combines TRBV30 with TRBJ2-5, with D possibly called TRBD1 or TRBD2 (6 bases each). The germline V and J ends were trimmed by 0 bases and 4 bases, with 12 bases remaining between them. This CDR3 has 14 amino acids. Germline CDR1 GTSNPN, CDR2 SVGIG (reference sequence). The CDR3 DNA sequence: TGTGCCTGGAGTGTATGGGGGGCTAGAGAGACCCAGTACTTC. This encodes CAWSVWGARETQYF.

V is TRBV6-1 and J is TRBJ2-1, with TRBD2 as a possible D gene (5 bases). Trimming removed 2 bases at V and 4 bases at J, with 15 bases between. This CDR3 is 16 amino acids long. Germline V CDR1 and CDR2: MNHNS, SASEGT. The CDR3 sequence: CASSEQNRGWYNEQFF. CDR3 nucleotide sequence: TGTGCCAGCAGTGAACAAAACCGCGGGTGGTACAATGAGCAGTTCTTC.

The V call is TRBV9, the J call TRBJ2-1; 13 nucleotides agree with TRBD2. Trimming took 6 bases from V and 4 from J; bases not matched to a gene: 7. The CDR3 is 16 amino acids. In germline, CDR1 is SGDLS, CDR2 YYNGEE. The CDR3 reads CASTQGTSGIYNEQFF. Written as DNA, the CDR3 is TGTGCCAGCACGCAGGGGACTAGCGGGATATACAATGAGCAGTTCTTC.

This clone has just one count. V and J are TRBV5-6 and TRBJ2-5; D might be TRBD2 (5 bases). Trimming took off 5 bases at V and 5 bases at J, with 19 bases between the two ends. The length of the CDR3 is 15 residues. CDR1 SGHDT and CDR2 YYEEEE come from the germline V gene. CDR3 sequence (DNA): TGTGCCAGCAGACCCCGGACTCCGATAGGGGAGACCCAGTACTTC. This translates into CASRPRTPIGETQYF.

The chain employs TRBV29-1 and TRBJ2-3; maybe TRBD2 (5 bases). The CDR3 loop spans 13 amino acids. CDR1 and CDR2 (germline): SQVTM, ANQGSEA. V dropped 5 bases and J dropped 3 bases, with 12 bases sitting between them. The CDR3 nucleotides are TGCAGCGTTCGGGGTGTGCTGACAGATACGCAGTATTTT. It translates to CSVRGVLTDTQYF.

The chain joins TRBV28 to TRBJ2-3, with D perhaps matching TRBD1 or TRBD2 (5 bases each). The V gene lost 2 bases and the J gene lost 6 bases, with 15 bases spanning the gap. The CDR3 extends over 15 amino acids. CDR1 is MDHEN and CDR2 is SYDVKM in the germline V gene. The CDR3 DNA reads TGTGCCAGCAGTTTAGGGGGTATGTTGTTGGATACGCAGTATTTT. This sequence encodes CASSLGGMLLDTQYF. Together with reference TRBV28 and TRBJ2-3, the CDR3 gives the full variable domain: DVKVTQSSRYLVKRTGEKVFLECVQDMDHENMFWYRQDPGLGLRLIYFSYDVKMKEKGDIPEGYSVSREKKERFSLILESASTNQTSMYLCASSLGGMLLDTQYFGPGTRLTVL.

The chain carries TRBV28 and TRBJ2-7, with D possibly being TRBD2 (5 bases). Trimming pared 10 bases from V and 3 bases from J, leaving 16 bases between. CDR3 length equals 13 residues. Per germline, CDR1 MDHEN and CDR2 SYDVKM. As DNA, the CDR3 is TGTGCCACCCGAGGGCAACACAACTACGAGCAGTACTTC. Translated: CATRGQHNYEQYF.

The genes are TRBV7-8 and TRBJ1-2; D gene unclear. V was clipped by 3 bases and J by 2 bases, with 4 bases between them. Germline V gene sequence: CDR1 SGHVS, CDR2 FQNEAQ. The CDR3 totals 12 residues. The CDR3 loop is CASSLDNYGYTF. CDR3 DNA: TGTGCCAGCAGCTTGGACAACTATGGCTACACCTTC.

The J gene is TRBJ2-2, the V gene TRBV5-6; D remains unclear. The V end was cut by 1 base, the J end by 4 bases, with 11 bases between. Per the germline V gene, CDR1 is SGHDT and CDR2 is YYEEEE. The length of the CDR3 is 15 residues. Here the CDR3 reads CASSLSPSFTGELFF. The CDR3 coding sequence is TGTGCCAGCAGCTTGTCGCCCAGCTTCACCGGGGAGCTGTTTTTT.

In regard to this clone: The sample holds other DNA sequences that translate to the same CDR3. This chain links TRBV29-1 with TRBJ2-5; weak D call: TRBD2 (7 bases). The CDR3 contains 12 residues. The germline V gene has CDR1 SQVTM and CDR2 ANQGSEA. Deletions cut 3 bases from V and 5 bases from J, with 10 bases between. The CDR3 DNA follows: TGCAGCGTTGAGGGGGGGGGCGAGACCCAGTACTTC. As protein: CSVEGGGETQYF.

V is TRBV27 and J is TRBJ2-2, with D possibly TRBD2 on 6 matching bases. From germline, CDR1 is MNHEY and CDR2 SMNVEV (reference sequence). Trimming removed 0 bases from V and 6 bases from J, with 8 bases in between. This CDR3 comprises 14 residues. CDR3 sequence reads: CASSLSREAGELFF. For the CDR3, the DNA is TGTGCCAGCAGTTTATCAAGGGAGGCCGGGGAGCTGTTTTTT.

J is TRBJ1-5 and V is TRBV19; no clear D gene. CDR3 size: 13 residues. V shed 3 bases and J shed 4 bases, with 7 bases lying between them. CDR1 is LNHDA and CDR2 is SQIVND in the germline V gene (reference sequence). The CDR3 protein is CASSMEGNQPQHF. The CDR3 DNA reads as TGTGCCAGTAGTATGGAAGGAAATCAGCCCCAGCATTTT.

This clone was recorded only once. This sequence joins TRBV27 and TRBJ1-2, with D perhaps TRBD1 (6 bases). The CDR3 has 18 amino acids. Germline CDR1 and CDR2: MNHEY and SMNVEV (reference sequence). Trimming stripped 3 bases from V and 2 bases from J, with 22 bases between. The CDR3 loop is CASSLVGRGHAANYGYTF. For the CDR3, the DNA is TGTGCCAGCAGTTTGGTAGGCAGGGGCCACGCGGCGAACTATGGCTACACCTTC.